This TCR beta chain was identified during a study of blood T cells in healthy people across ages. Only a few counts were recorded for this clonotype. Its antigen is unidentified. Sample-barcoded 5' priming and a J-beta primer mix drove a second PCR of roughly 7 to 11 cycles. TCRdb re-analysed the 5' RACE reads in MiXCR, keeping a single row per CDR3 protein. The sample yields fewer than 900,000 distinct CDR3 sequences, more than 40% seen once. Broader study findings: Compared with aged donors, long-lived donors showed fewer expanded clones, suggesting selection. Unsorted PBMC input precluded a conclusive naive versus antigen-experienced comparison. Per-million-T-cell TCR beta diversity fell roughly linearly with age.

This CDR3 contains 16 residues. Trimming took 0 bases from V and 3 from J; bases not matched to a gene: 5. The germline CDR1 and CDR2 sequences are LGHNA and YNFKEQ. The authors drew ten milliliters of peripheral blood from each donor. This sequence originates from a woman aged 55-70 years in good health. Input material: blood. V usage is TRBV4-2 and J usage is TRBJ2-1; 7 bases align to TRBD2. This chain's CDR3 is CASSQDIGGIYNEQFF. The CDR3 DNA follows: TGTGCCAGCAGCCAAGATATCGGGGGGATCTACAATGAGCAGTTCTTC.